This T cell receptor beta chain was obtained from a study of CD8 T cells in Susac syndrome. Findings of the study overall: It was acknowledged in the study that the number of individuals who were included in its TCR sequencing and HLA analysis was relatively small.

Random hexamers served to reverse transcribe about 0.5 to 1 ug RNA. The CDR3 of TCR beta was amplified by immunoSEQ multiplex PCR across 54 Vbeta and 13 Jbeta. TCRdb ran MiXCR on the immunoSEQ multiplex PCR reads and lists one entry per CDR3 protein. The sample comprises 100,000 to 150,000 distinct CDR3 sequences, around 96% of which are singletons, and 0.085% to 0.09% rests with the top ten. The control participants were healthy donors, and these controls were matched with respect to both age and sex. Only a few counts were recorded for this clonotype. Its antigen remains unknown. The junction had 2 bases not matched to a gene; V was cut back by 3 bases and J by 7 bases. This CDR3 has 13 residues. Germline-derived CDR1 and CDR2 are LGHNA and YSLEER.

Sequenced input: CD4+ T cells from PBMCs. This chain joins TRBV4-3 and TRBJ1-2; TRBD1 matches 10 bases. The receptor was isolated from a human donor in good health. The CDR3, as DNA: TGCGCCAGCAGCCAGGACAGGGGGGGTGGCTACACCTTC. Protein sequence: CASSQDRGGGYTF.